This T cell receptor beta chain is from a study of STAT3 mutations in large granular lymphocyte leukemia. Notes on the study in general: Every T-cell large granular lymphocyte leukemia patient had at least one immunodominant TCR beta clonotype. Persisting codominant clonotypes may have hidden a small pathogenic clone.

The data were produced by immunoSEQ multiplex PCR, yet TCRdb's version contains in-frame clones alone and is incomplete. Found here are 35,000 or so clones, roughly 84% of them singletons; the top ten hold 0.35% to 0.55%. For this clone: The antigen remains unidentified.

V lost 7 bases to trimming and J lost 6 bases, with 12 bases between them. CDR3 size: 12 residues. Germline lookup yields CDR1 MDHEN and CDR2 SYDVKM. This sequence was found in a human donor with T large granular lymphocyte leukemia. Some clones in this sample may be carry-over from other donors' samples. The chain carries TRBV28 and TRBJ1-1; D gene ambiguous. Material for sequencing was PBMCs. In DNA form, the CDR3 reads TGTGCCAGCACCACGTCGGCCGCTGAAGCTTTCTTT. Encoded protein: CASTTSAAEAFF.